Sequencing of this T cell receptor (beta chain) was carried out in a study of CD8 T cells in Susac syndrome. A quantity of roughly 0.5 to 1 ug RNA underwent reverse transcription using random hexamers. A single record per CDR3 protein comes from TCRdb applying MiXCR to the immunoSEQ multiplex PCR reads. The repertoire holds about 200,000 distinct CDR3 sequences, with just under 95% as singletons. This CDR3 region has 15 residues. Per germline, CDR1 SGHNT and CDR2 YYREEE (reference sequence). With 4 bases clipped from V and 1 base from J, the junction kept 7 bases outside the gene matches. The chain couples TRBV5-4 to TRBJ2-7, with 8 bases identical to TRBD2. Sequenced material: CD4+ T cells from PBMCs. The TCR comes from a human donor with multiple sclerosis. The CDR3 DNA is TGTGCCAGCAGCCCTAGTAGCGGGGCATCCTACGAGCAGTACTTC. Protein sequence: CASSPSSGASYEQYF.